This is a list of T cell receptor beta chains from one sample in a study of T-cell reconstitution after alpha-beta-depleted transplantation in children. Each CDR3 protein gets one entry after TCRdb re-called the PCR reads with MiXCR. This repertoire shows hundreds of thousands of distinct CDR3 sequences, around 17% found once; its top ten account for approximately 1%. The sample consisted of PBMCs from the stem cell graft donor, taken from the stem cell graft. These receptors originate from a human donor who donated a stem cell graft to a child with acute myeloid leukemia. CDR3s include the opening cysteine and the closing phenylalanine or tryptophan.

TRBV5-1	TRBJ2-1	16	CASSEEGGPSYNEQFF
TRBV6-2/TRBV6-3	TRBJ2-7	17	CASSTSLTGATLYEQYF
TRBV3-1	TRBJ1-1	13	CASSHRVNTEAFF
TRBV6-1	TRBJ1-1	14	CASIRRNRDTEAFF
TRBV2	TRBJ2-5	14	CASSWDRGGETQYF
TRBV20-1	TRBJ1-6	14	CSARPPDSLSPLHF
TRBV12-3/TRBV12-4	TRBJ2-1	13	CASSFGRQNEQFF
TRBV6-5	TRBJ2-2	15	CASSYYQGRTGELFF
TRBV12-3/TRBV12-4	TRBJ1-1	14	CASSTGAENTEAFF
TRBV7-6	TRBJ2-1	15	CASSLSSGGFPEQFF
TRBV28	TRBJ2-4	14	CASSFTVNGDIQYF
TRBV20-1	TRBJ1-5	13	CSAPRGPRQPQHF
TRBV5-1	TRBJ2-1	14	CASSGQGSEYEQFF
TRBV6-6	TRBJ1-2	13	CASSYERSYGYTF
TRBV10-2	TRBJ1-5	13	CASMDYSNQPQHF
TRBV13	TRBJ1-5	14	CASSPRQVNQPQHF
TRBV29-1	TRBJ2-2	14	CSVEDGGAGGELFF
TRBV20-1	TRBJ2-7	12	CSARLGRDEQYF
TRBV29-1	TRBJ2-2	14	CSGLGQGMAGELFF
TRBV5-6	TRBJ1-2	16	CASSRDGWEGNYGYTF
TRBV10-3	TRBJ2-3	14	CAISERMFTDTQYF
TRBV20-1	TRBJ2-5	12	CSASTSQETQYF
TRBV20-1	TRBJ2-1	15	CSARDSGQGVDEQFF
TRBV14	TRBJ2-5	15	CASSQGRLAQETQYF
TRBV20-1	TRBJ1-1	12	CSAMTVDTEAFF
TRBV12-3/TRBV12-4	TRBJ2-3	15	CASSIAGGLRDTQYF
TRBV11-2	TRBJ2-2	15	CASTHTGTNTGELFF
TRBV11-1	TRBJ2-1	16	CASSLAGTRPGDEQFF
TRBV7-6	TRBJ2-1	17	CASSLNHRILEEGEQFF
TRBV20-1	TRBJ1-1	13	CSARAGQGAPAFF
TRBV20-1	TRBJ2-1	16	CSANPSRGGLYNEQFF
TRBV10-3	TRBJ1-6	15	CAISESTPNNSPLHF
TRBV20-1	TRBJ2-3	16	CSASRSGGAPQDTQYF
TRBV27	TRBJ1-1	15	CASSPSGRSWTEAFF
TRBV5-1	TRBJ1-6	14	CASSYGEYNSPLHF
TRBV7-8	TRBJ2-2	14	CASSLVGTTGELFF
TRBV11-2	TRBJ2-4	19	CASSLPVMDRGDPKNIQYF
TRBV5-1	TRBJ1-5	16	CASSLEGTGVGQPQHF
TRBV18	TRBJ1-1	14	CASSVLGADAEAFF
TRBV20-1	TRBJ1-1	11	CSAQGRTEAFF
TRBV7-2	TRBJ2-3	16	CASSELGQLITDTQYF
TRBV29-1	TRBJ2-1	16	CSVEEEQGFSYNEQFF
TRBV20-1	TRBJ2-3	14	CSASRRGFDDTQYF